This TCR beta chain was observed in a study of radiation and T cells in renal cell carcinoma. Study results and caveats: From baseline, blood top tumor clonotypes peaked at 2 weeks post-radiation.

Notes on this clone: The antigen is undetermined.

Germline values: CDR1 ENHRY, CDR2 SYGVKD. The CDR3 is 14 residues long. V trimming: 6 bases; J trimming: 0 bases; junction bases outside the gene matches: 3. Method: immunoSEQ multiplex PCR; TCRdb's copy keeps in-frame clones and lacks some. The sample lists just over 150,000 clones, 80% to 90% occurring once. The time point: blood 2 weeks post-SBRT. Treatment noted: 15 Gy SBRT to primary tumor, nephrectomy 4 weeks later. Blood was sampled at baseline, 2 weeks and 4 weeks after SBRT. The starting material was blood, obtained from a patient whose treatment included radiotherapy and nephrectomy. The receptor's source is a woman in her forties or fifties with renal cell carcinoma. V gene TRBV10-3 combines with J gene TRBJ1-1, with 8 bases fitting TRBD1. CDR3 sequence: CAISTGGVNTEAFF. CDR3 nucleotide sequence: TGTGCCATCAGCACAGGGGGTGTGAACACTGAAGCTTTCTTT.